One and the same sample provided the 29 T cell receptor beta chains below, sequenced in a study of T cell responses to AZD1222 COVID-19 vaccine. Some clones are missing from TCRdb's copy, which holds only in-frame ones; the method was immunoSEQ multiplex PCR. Of 150,000 to 200,000 clones listed, under 95% are singletons. The starting material was peripheral blood, obtained 28 days after the second AZD1222 dose. The receptors come from an adult who received the AZD1222 COVID-19 vaccine.

The rearrangement links TRBV12-3 or TRBV12-4 to TRBJ1-2; D call uncertain. V was trimmed by 4 bases and J by 4 bases, leaving 10 bases between them. The CDR3 length is 13 residues. The CDR3 is CASSSDGAYGYTF. CDR3 nucleotides: TGTGCCAGCAGTTCGGACGGTGCCTATGGCTACACCTTC.

V is TRBV5-1 and J is TRBJ2-3, with TRBD2 matching over 8 bases. Trimming at V came to 4 bases and at J to 2 bases, leaving 12 bases not matched to a gene. Germline V gene data show CDR1 as SGHRS and CDR2 as YFSETQ. The length of the CDR3 is 17 residues. The CDR3 spells CASSRGGGPTHTDTQYF. In DNA, the CDR3 is TGCGCCAGCAGCCGGGGGGGCGGGCCCACACACACAGATACGCAGTATTTT.

This clone was observed a handful of times. The V call is TRBV19, the J call TRBJ1-2; 7 bases line up with TRBD1. The J segment lost 10 bases and the V segment lost 4 bases, leaving 9 bases of the junction unmatched. CDR1 LNHDA and CDR2 SQIVND come from the germline V gene (reference sequence). The CDR3 spans 13 residues. CDR3 amino acids: CASSSRQGRNYTF. CDR3 nucleotide sequence: TGTGCCAGTAGTAGCCGACAGGGAAGAAACTACACCTTC.

J is TRBJ1-5 and V is TRBV6-5; 10 nucleotides line up with TRBD1. From germline, CDR1 is MNHEY and CDR2 SVGAGI. After removal of 6 bases from V and 5 bases from J, the junction contained 4 bases not matched to a gene. The CDR3 runs 14 residues. CDR3 bases: TGTGCCAGCAGGACAGGGGGCCGGGATCAGCCCCAGCATTTT. It codes for CASRTGGRDQPQHF.

J is TRBJ2-7 and V is TRBV6-5, with a weak D call TRBD1 (5 bases). Trimming shortened V by 2 bases and J by 2 bases, and 10 bases separated the two germline ends. The CDR3 totals 14 residues. The germline V gene has CDR1 MNHEY and CDR2 SVGAGI. The CDR3 sequence is CASSYRGQPYEQYF. The CDR3 DNA reads TGTGCCAGCAGTTACAGGGGCCAACCCTACGAGCAGTACTTC.

The V call is TRBV9, the J call TRBJ1-4; D may be TRBD1 (5 bases). The CDR3 loop spans 17 amino acids. Germline V gene data show CDR1 as SGDLS and CDR2 as YYNGEE. Trimming removed 0 bases from V and 7 bases from J, with 19 bases in between. As DNA, the CDR3 is TGTGCCAGCAGCGTAGGTAATGGGGCCGTGGAGAGTGAAAAACTGTTTTTT. Translation: CASSVGNGAVESEKLFF.

This clone was found a few times. This rearrangement joins TRBV15 to TRBJ2-7; D unresolved. This CDR3 region has 12 residues. Trimming took 4 bases from V and 7 from J, leaving 11 bases between them. Germline values: CDR1 LNHNV, CDR2 YYDKDF (reference sequence). CDR3: CATSTSSGEQYF. The CDR3 nucleotides read TGTGCCACCAGCACCTCCTCTGGGGAGCAGTACTTC.

This clone was observed once. V and J are TRBV19 and TRBJ1-5; D might be TRBD1 (5 bases). Trimming removed 6 bases at V and 6 bases at J, with 18 bases between. CDR3 length equals 15 residues. Germline V CDR1 and CDR2: LNHDA, SQIVND (reference sequence). CDR3 coding DNA: TGTGCCAGTAGAGAAGACACCGGGGGTGGTCAGCCCCAGCATTTT. Its translation is CASREDTGGGQPQHF. Supplemented by reference TRBV19 and TRBJ1-5, the full variable domain reads DGGITQSPKYLFRKEGQNVTLSCEQNLNHDAMYWYRQDPGQGLRLIYYSQIVNDFQKGDIAEGYSVSREKKESFPLTVTSAQKNPTAFYLCASREDTGGGQPQHFGDGTRLSIL.

The V gene is TRBV15, the J gene TRBJ1-1, with 7 bases lining up with TRBD1. Germline values: CDR1 LNHNV, CDR2 YYDKDF (reference sequence). V shed 5 bases, J shed 6 bases, and the junction held 15 bases outside the gene matches. This CDR3 is 16 amino acids long. CDR3 DNA: TGTGCCACCAGCGGGTACTACAGGGGTGGTAACGCTGAAGCTTTCTTT. Amino acids: CATSGYYRGGNAEAFF.

This sequence joins TRBV12-5 and TRBJ1-2; D is unclear. This CDR3 comprises 12 residues. V was pared by 2 bases and J by 4 bases, with 5 bases between. CDR1 and CDR2 (germline): LGHNT, FRNRAP. The CDR3 loop reads CASGLSPYGYTF. For the CDR3, the DNA is TGTGCTAGTGGTTTGTCGCCCTATGGCTACACCTTC. The whole variable domain, filled in from reference TRBV12-5 and TRBJ1-2, reads DARVTQTPRHKVTEMGQEVTMRCQPILGHNTVFWYRQTMMQGLELLAYFRNRAPLDDSGMPKDRFSAEMPDATLATLKIQPSEPRDSAVYFCASGLSPYGYTFGSGTRLTVV.

The J gene is TRBJ1-2, the V gene TRBV5-6; D possibly corresponds to TRBD1 (5 bases). Trimming stripped 3 bases from V and 0 bases from J, with 12 bases between. This CDR3 has 15 amino acids. Germline-derived CDR1 and CDR2 are SGHDT and YYEEEE. This CDR3 reads CASSWAGGSNYGYTF. CDR3 DNA sequence: TGTGCCAGCAGCTGGGCCGGGGGTTCTAACTATGGCTACACCTTC.

V is TRBV12-3 or TRBV12-4 and J is TRBJ1-2; D is undetermined. CDR3 length: 13 amino acids. V was cut by 5 bases and J by 3 bases, with 10 bases left in between. For the CDR3, the DNA is TGTGCCAGCAGTCCGGAGCCCGACTATGGCTACACCTTC. Its translation is CASSPEPDYGYTF.

This clone was picked up a small number of times. The chain has TRBV27 and TRBJ1-5; tentative D call: TRBD1 (5 bases). V was cut by 3 bases and J by 6 bases, with 12 bases left in between. Germline assignment: CDR1 MNHEY and CDR2 SMNVEV (reference sequence). The CDR3 loop spans 14 amino acids. The CDR3, as DNA: TGTGCCAGCAGTTTGGGTAGGGGAAGTCAGCCCCAGCATTTT. This encodes CASSLGRGSQPQHF.

Here the CDR3 DNA reads TGTGCCATCAGTGATCCCCCGACAGGGTTTTACGAGCAGTACTTC. Translating it yields CAISDPPTGFYEQYF. The V and J genes are TRBV10-3 and TRBJ2-7; TRBD1 agrees at 7 bases. Looked up from germline, CDR1 is ENHRY and CDR2 is SYGVKD. The CDR3 consists of 15 residues. Losses at the gene ends were 3 bases for V and 4 bases for J; bases not matched to a gene: 9.

The chain uses TRBV2 and TRBJ1-5; D is unresolved. CDR3 size: 13 residues. V shed 7 bases and J shed 7 bases, with 14 bases lying between them. Germline V gene data show CDR1 as SNHLY and CDR2 as FYNNEI. The CDR3 DNA follows: TGTGCCAGCACCAGGACCGAGGGCCAGCCCCAGCATTTT. It is translated as CASTRTEGQPQHF.

The table lists this clone with a count of one. This chain links TRBV19 with TRBJ1-2; 9 bases agree with TRBD1. Germline CDR1 reads LNHDA; CDR2 reads SQIVND (reference sequence). The CDR3 is 14 amino acids. Trimming cost V 6 bases and J 8 bases; bases outside gene matches: 10. The CDR3 sequence is CASSIAQGARGYTF. Written as DNA, the CDR3 is TGTGCCAGTAGCATTGCACAGGGGGCTCGCGGCTACACCTTC.

The chain joins TRBV5-4 to TRBJ1-1; D remains ambiguous. This CDR3 has 14 amino acids. Looked up from germline, CDR1 is SGHNT and CDR2 is YYREEE (reference sequence). V lost 0 bases, J lost 7 bases, and 13 bases lay in between. CDR3 DNA sequence: TGTGCCAGCAGCTTGGGTCAGCAGGTCGTTGAAGCTTTCTTT. The encoded protein is CASSLGQQVVEAFF.

This chain links TRBV5-1 with TRBJ2-3, with D unresolved. The CDR3 extends over 14 amino acids. Trimming shortened V by 6 bases and J by 2 bases, and 13 bases separated the two germline ends. Germline V gene data show CDR1 as SGHRS and CDR2 as YFSETQ. CDR3 in amino acids: CASKIGEITDTQYF. Written as DNA, the CDR3 is TGCGCCAGCAAGATCGGTGAGATCACAGATACGCAGTATTTT.

The chain is built from TRBV5-1 and TRBJ1-2, with a possible D match to TRBD1 (5 bases). Trimming shortened V by 0 bases and J by 2 bases, and 11 bases separated the two germline ends. This CDR3 spans 15 amino acids. Germline CDR1 SGHRS, CDR2 YFSETQ. CDR3 in amino acids: CASSLGAQGNYGYTF. The CDR3 DNA sequence: TGCGCCAGCAGCTTGGGAGCGCAGGGAAACTATGGCTACACCTTC.

The V call is TRBV6-1, the J call TRBJ2-3; D is ambiguous. The CDR3 consists of 14 residues. V lost 3 bases, J lost 4 bases, and 11 bases lay in between. Germline CDR1 is MNHNS and CDR2 is SASEGT. The CDR3 here is CASSDPGWPDTQYF. The DNA for the CDR3 is TGTGCCAGCAGTGACCCCGGTTGGCCAGATACGCAGTATTTT.

V and J are TRBV7-2 and TRBJ2-7; tentative D call: TRBD1 (6 bases). Germline V lookup: CDR1 SGHTA, CDR2 FQGNSA. Deletions cut 0 bases from V and 4 bases from J, with 7 bases between. The CDR3 spans 13 residues. As DNA, the CDR3 is TGTGCCAGCAGCTTAGCTAGGGGGTACGAGCAGTACTTC. Its protein is CASSLARGYEQYF.

This clone is a singleton in its sample. The rearrangement uses TRBV6-5 and TRBJ2-7; 7 bases agree with TRBD1. Germline-derived CDR1 and CDR2 are MNHEY and SVGAGI. Unmatched junction bases numbered 6, after V lost 2 bases and J lost 2 bases. The CDR3 totals 15 residues. CDR3 DNA: TGTGCCAGCAGTTACCCCATGGGACAGACCTACGAGCAGTACTTC. This codes for CASSYPMGQTYEQYF.

The chain joins TRBV7-6 to TRBJ2-3; 13 bases are shared with TRBD2. The V gene end was trimmed by 5 bases and the J gene end by 5 bases; junction bases not matched to a gene: 4. The CDR3 consists of 15 residues. Germline assignment: CDR1 SGHVS and CDR2 FNYEAQ. In DNA, the CDR3 is TGTGCCAGCAGCGCCCGACTAGCGGGGGGAGATACGCAGTATTTT. Amino acid sequence: CASSARLAGGDTQYF.

The chain carries TRBV6-5 and TRBJ1-3, with 8 bases fitting TRBD1. V was pared by 10 bases and J by 8 bases, with 10 bases of the junction left unmatched. CDR1 is MNHEY, CDR2 SVGAGI, per germline. CDR3 length equals 13 residues. The CDR3 DNA sequence: TGTGCCACTTCGGACAGGGAAGAGGACACCATATATTTT. It specifies CATSDREEDTIYF.

The chain has TRBV4-1 and TRBJ1-3; D is unresolved. From germline, CDR1 is MGHRA and CDR2 YSYEKL. This CDR3 comprises 18 residues. Trimming removed 1 base at V and 0 bases at J, with 16 bases between. The CDR3 sequence is CASSQVGRAPLSGNTIYF. CDR3 nucleotide sequence: TGCGCCAGCAGCCAAGTCGGGAGGGCCCCACTCTCTGGAAACACCATATATTTT.

This clone was counted between two and nine times. The rearrangement uses TRBV3-1 (or the pseudogene TRBV3-2) and TRBJ1-2; D call uncertain. The CDR3 covers 14 residues. Germline V gene lookup returns CDR1 LGHDT and CDR2 YNNKEL (reference sequence). V shed 0 bases and J shed 7 bases, with 12 bases lying between them. The CDR3 DNA follows: TGTGCCAGCAGCCAAGAAGGGTTAGGAGTTGGCTACACCTTC. Encoded protein: CASSQEGLGVGYTF.

The chain carries TRBV19 and TRBJ1-5; perhaps TRBD1 as D (6 bases). Germline values: CDR1 LNHDA, CDR2 SQIVND (reference sequence). V lost 6 bases, J lost 3 bases, and 21 bases lay in between. This CDR3 contains 17 residues. In DNA form, the CDR3 reads TGTGCCAGTAGCCTGAGGGGGGGCCGCCACTCCAATCAGCCCCAGCATTTT. Translating gives CASSLRGGRHSNQPQHF.

This sequence joins TRBV7-9 and TRBJ1-6; TRBD1 is a possible D gene (5 bases). Germline values: CDR1 SEHNR, CDR2 FQNEAQ (reference sequence). The CDR3 has 15 amino acids. V gave up 5 bases and J gave up 0 bases, with 8 bases separating them. CDR3 coding DNA: TGTGCCAGCAGCGTAGACAGCTCCTATAATTCACCCCTCCACTTT. It is translated as CASSVDSSYNSPLHF. The variable domain in full, with the rest retrieved from reference TRBV7-9 and TRBJ1-6, is DTGVSQNPRHKITKRGQNVTFRCDPISEHNRLYWYRQTLGQGPEFLTYFQNEAQLEKSRLLSDRFSAERPKGSFSTLEIQRTEQGDSAMYLCASSVDSSYNSPLHFGNGTRLTVT.

V gene TRBV2 combines with J gene TRBJ2-1; possibly TRBD1 or TRBD2 for D (7 bases each). Germline V gene sequence: CDR1 SNHLY, CDR2 FYNNEI. There are 15 residues in the CDR3. V was shortened by 7 bases and J by 3 bases, with 16 bases between the two germline ends. The CDR3 spells CASTRGGGIYNEQFF. In nucleotides, the CDR3 is TGTGCCAGCACCCGGGGAGGGGGCATCTACAATGAGCAGTTCTTC.